These 25 T cell receptor beta chains came from one sample sequenced in a study of T cells after yellow fever vaccination. TCRdb reprocessed the 5' RACE reads via MiXCR and lists one record per CDR3 protein. This repertoire shows 300,000 to 350,000 distinct CDR3 sequences, around a tenth found once; its top ten account for 3% to 3.5%. Material: CD4+ T cells sorted from PBMCs, obtained 45 days after the yellow fever booster vaccination. The source of these receptors is a man aged 18 to 35 who received the YFV17D yellow fever vaccine.

In this sample, this clonotype turned up a few times. V usage is TRBV5-1 and J usage is TRBJ1-6; a weak D match, TRBD1 (5 bases). The CDR3 is 16 residues long. CDR1 SGHRS and CDR2 YFSETQ come from the germline V gene. Trimming stripped 1 base from V and 5 bases from J, with 13 bases between. Written as DNA, the CDR3 is TGCGCCAGCAGCTTGTCCCCCGGGGGGAATAATTCACCCCTCCACTTT. Amino acid sequence: CASSLSPGGNNSPLHF.

This clonotype was seen a few times. The rearrangement links TRBV18 to TRBJ2-7; the D call may be TRBD1 or TRBD2 (5 bases each). Germline V gene data show CDR1 as KGHSH and CDR2 as LQKENI. Trimming took 2 bases from V and 6 from J, leaving 8 bases between them. The CDR3 has 12 residues. CDR3 residues: CASSPGGGEQYV. CDR3 DNA sequence: TGTGCCAGCTCACCAGGGGGTGGCGAGCAGTACGTC.

This clonotype was found many times. The V and J genes are TRBV12-3 or TRBV12-4 and TRBJ1-6; D is undetermined. The CDR3 runs 14 residues. The V gene lost 7 bases and the J gene lost 5 bases, with 12 bases spanning the gap. The CDR3 DNA reads TGTGCCAGCACCGCGGGTCGGAATAATTCACCCCTCCACTTT. Amino acid sequence: CASTAGRNNSPLHF.

The chain is built from TRBV7-9 and TRBJ1-1; D perhaps matches TRBD1 (5 bases). Between the trimmed V and J ends, which lost 5 bases and 4 bases, there was a span of 11 bases. The CDR3 totals 13 residues. From germline, CDR1 is SEHNR and CDR2 FQNEAQ (reference sequence). CDR3 nucleotide sequence: TGTGCCAGCAGCCCGGGACGTGTCACTGAAGCTTTCTTT. Translation: CASSPGRVTEAFF.

This chain connects TRBV20-1 to TRBJ1-2; D not certain. V was shortened by 0 bases and J by 8 bases, with 13 bases between the two germline ends. In germline, CDR1 is DFQATT, CDR2 SNEGSKA (reference sequence). The CDR3 is 13 residues long. The DNA for the CDR3 is TGCAGTGCTAGAGACCTACTTAACTGGGGCTACACCTTC. Translated: CSARDLLNWGYTF.

The chain couples TRBV5-4 to TRBJ2-1, with TRBD2 as a possible D gene (7 bases). V was trimmed by 3 bases and J by 6 bases, leaving 16 bases between them. The CDR3 runs 15 residues. The germline V gene encodes CDR1 SGHNT and CDR2 YYREEE (reference sequence). Written as DNA, the CDR3 is TGTGCCAGCAGCTCGATGGGGGGGGCGCGCAATGAGCAGTTCTTC. Amino acids: CASSSMGGARNEQFF.

The chain joins TRBV7-9 to TRBJ2-7; D gene uncertain. The CDR3 consists of 12 residues. Per the germline V gene, CDR1 is SEHNR and CDR2 is FQNEAQ (reference sequence). V lost 2 bases to trimming and J lost 5 bases, with 7 bases between them. The CDR3 bases are TGTGCCAGCAGCTTAATCTCAGACGAGCAGTACTTC. Protein sequence: CASSLISDEQYF.

This clonotype occurred many times. V and J are TRBV25-1 and TRBJ1-4; 9 nucleotides agree with TRBD1. The CDR3 has 13 amino acids. The J segment lost 10 bases and the V segment lost 2 bases, leaving 2 bases of the junction unmatched. CDR1 is MGHDK and CDR2 is SYGVNS in the germline V gene. The CDR3 nucleotides are TGTGCCAGCAGTGAACAGGACAGGGGAAAACTGTTTTTT. It specifies CASSEQDRGKLFF.

The chain links TRBV20-1 to TRBJ1-1; maybe TRBD1 (6 bases). CDR3 length: 17 residues. CDR1 and CDR2 (germline): DFQATT, SNEGSKA (reference sequence). The V and J ends lost 7 bases and 0 bases respectively, with 24 bases between them. CDR3 sequence reads: CSVPADGGYRVNTEAFF. CDR3 bases: TGCAGTGTTCCGGCTGACGGGGGGTACAGGGTGAACACTGAAGCTTTCTTT.

The rearrangement uses TRBV7-2 and TRBJ1-5; TRBD1 matches at 7 bases. Germline CDR1 reads SGHTA; CDR2 reads FQGNSA. The CDR3 loop spans 13 amino acids. The junction had 9 bases not matched to a gene; V was cut back by 6 bases and J by 10 bases. CDR3 loop: CASSWDQGDPQHF. CDR3 nucleotide sequence: TGTGCCAGCAGTTGGGACCAGGGGGATCCCCAGCATTTT.

V usage is TRBV15 and J usage is TRBJ2-5; no clear D gene. This CDR3 is 15 amino acids long. Trimming pared 3 bases from V and 5 bases from J, leaving 16 bases between. Per the germline V gene, CDR1 is LNHNV and CDR2 is YYDKDF (reference sequence). The CDR3 spells CATSSFEDPWETQYF. The CDR3 DNA reads as TGTGCCACCAGCAGTTTTGAGGACCCTTGGGAGACCCAGTACTTC.

The V call is TRBV10-3, the J call TRBJ1-2, with D perhaps matching TRBD1 (5 bases). Germline loops: CDR1 ENHRY, CDR2 SYGVKD. V lost 5 bases and J lost 5, with 12 bases in between. CDR3 length: 13 amino acids. The CDR3 loop is CAISSARDYGYTF. The CDR3 coding sequence is TGTGCCATCAGTTCGGCCAGGGATTATGGCTACACCTTC.

This clonotype was seen only a few times. J is TRBJ1-4 and V is TRBV5-1; a possible D gene is TRBD1 (6 bases). Trimming stripped 0 bases from V and 4 bases from J, with 10 bases between. The CDR3 is 15 amino acids. Germline assignment: CDR1 SGHRS and CDR2 YFSETQ. CDR3 sequence: CASSLGTVVNEKLFF. The CDR3 coding sequence is TGCGCCAGCAGCTTGGGGACAGTCGTTAATGAAAAACTGTTTTTT.

At least ten counts were recorded for this clonotype. This chain connects TRBV25-1 to TRBJ2-4, with 9 bases matching TRBD1. The CDR3 extends over 16 amino acids. V lost 4 bases to trimming and J lost 1 base; unmatched junction nucleotides: 5. Per the germline V gene, CDR1 is MGHDK and CDR2 is SYGVNS. The CDR3 DNA follows: TGTGCCAGCAGTGCCTCCGGGACAGGGGCCAAAAACATTCAGTACTTC. Protein: CASSASGTGAKNIQYF.

This clonotype was seen a few times. The V gene is TRBV20-1, the J gene TRBJ2-3; D perhaps matches TRBD1 (5 bases). CDR1 DFQATT and CDR2 SNEGSKA come from the germline V gene (reference sequence). This CDR3 has 15 amino acids. Trimming removed 2 bases at V and 6 bases at J, with 18 bases between. Here the CDR3 DNA reads TGCAGTGCTAGAATAACCGGACACGTAAGCGATACGCAGTATTTT. Translating gives CSARITGHVSDTQYF.

Only a few counts were recorded for this clonotype. This chain joins TRBV12-3 or TRBV12-4 and TRBJ2-6; D ambiguous. The length of the CDR3 is 17 residues. Between the trimmed V and J ends, which lost 6 bases and 0 bases, there was a span of 15 bases. CDR3 coding DNA: TGTGCCAGCAGCCGCAACGGCCTCAACTCTGGGGCCAACGTCCTGACTTTC. It translates to CASSRNGLNSGANVLTF.

In its sample, this clonotype was seen many times. V is TRBV27 and J is TRBJ1-4, with TRBD1 as a possible D gene (5 bases). The ends were cut back, 4 bases at V and 3 bases at J, with 6 bases in the middle. The germline V gene encodes CDR1 MNHEY and CDR2 SMNVEV (reference sequence). This CDR3 has 13 amino acids. This chain's CDR3 is CASSWGPNEKLFF. The CDR3 DNA follows: TGTGCCAGCAGTTGGGGACCTAATGAAAAACTGTTTTTT.

This clonotype appeared a few times. This chain connects TRBV6-2 or TRBV6-3 to TRBJ2-3; D is ambiguous. Per germline, CDR1 MNHEY and CDR2 SVGEGT. V was trimmed by 3 bases and J by 4 bases, leaving 11 bases between them. CDR3 length: 14 amino acids. CDR3 nucleotides: TGTGCCAGCAGTTATCGGTCGGTTTCAGATACGCAGTATTTT. Residues: CASSYRSVSDTQYF.

The V call is TRBV13, the J call TRBJ2-3; 8 positions agree with TRBD1. The V gene end was trimmed by 4 bases and the J gene end by 0 bases; junction bases not matched to a gene: 6. This CDR3 region has 16 residues. CDR1 is PRHDT, CDR2 FYEKMQ, per germline (reference sequence). The chain's CDR3 is CASSSRQGTSTDTQYF. The CDR3 DNA reads TGTGCCAGCAGCTCCAGACAGGGGACTAGCACAGATACGCAGTATTTT.

A few counts support this clonotype. The chain has TRBV6-1 and TRBJ2-3, with D maybe TRBD2 (6 bases). The CDR3 totals 16 residues. CDR1 MNHNS and CDR2 SASEGT come from the germline V gene. Trimming took 2 bases from V and 1 from J, leaving 13 bases between them. CDR3 sequence (DNA): TGTGCCAGCAGTGAAAAGGAGAAGCGGGGCACAGATACGCAGTATTTT. This gives the protein CASSEKEKRGTDTQYF.

This rearrangement joins TRBV9 to TRBJ1-1; possibly TRBD1 for D (5 bases). The CDR3 is 13 residues long. V was trimmed by 0 bases and J by 10 bases, leaving 13 bases between them. In germline, CDR1 is SGDLS, CDR2 YYNGEE. The CDR3 nucleotides read TGTGCCAGCAGCGTAGAGGAAGGCAGGGTAGCTTTCTTT. This translates into CASSVEEGRVAFF.

This clonotype has a handful of counts. V and J are TRBV14 and TRBJ2-2; TRBD1 agrees at 7 bases. The germline V gene encodes CDR1 SGHDN and CDR2 FVKESK. Unmatched junction bases numbered 8, after V lost 4 bases and J lost 3 bases. The CDR3 runs to 16 residues. CDR3 sequence reads: CASSRIQGIDTGELFF. In DNA form, the CDR3 reads TGTGCCAGCAGCCGGATACAGGGGATTGACACCGGGGAGCTGTTTTTT.

This clonotype appeared many times. CDR3: CASSSDISGGGGTDTQYF. The CDR3 DNA sequence: TGTGCCAGCAGCTCTGACATTAGCGGGGGTGGCGGCACAGATACGCAGTATTTT. The rearrangement links TRBV7-2 to TRBJ2-3; TRBD2 matches 9 bases. Germline V gene sequence: CDR1 SGHTA, CDR2 FQGNSA. V shed 4 bases and J 1 base; nucleotides not matched to a gene: 12. The CDR3 length is 18 residues.

This clonotype has just a few counts. The chain uses TRBV4-1 and TRBJ2-3; a weak D match, TRBD2 (5 bases). V was clipped by 5 bases and J by 5 bases, with 11 bases between them. Germline CDR1 and CDR2: MGHRA and YSYEKL. This CDR3 has 13 residues. CDR3 sequence: CASSETREDTQYF. The CDR3 bases are TGCGCCAGCAGCGAAACCCGGGAAGATACGCAGTATTTT.

A few counts support this clonotype. This chain links TRBV4-1 with TRBJ2-1; D possibly corresponds to TRBD1 (6 bases). This CDR3 region has 13 residues. In germline, CDR1 is MGHRA, CDR2 YSYEKL. The ends were cut back, 4 bases at V and 9 bases at J, with 13 bases in the middle. CDR3 loop: CASSPSGDGEQFF. Written as DNA, the CDR3 is TGCGCCAGCAGCCCGTCAGGGGATGGTGAGCAGTTCTTC.